This T cell receptor beta chain was identified during a study of blood T cell repertoires in COVID-19. Generated by immunoSEQ multiplex PCR, the TCRdb table keeps only in-frame clones and is missing some. The table has a few hundred thousand clones, approximately 89% seen once; the top ten hold about 2.1%. The specimen was PBMCs or T cells enriched from blood (not recorded which). The source of this sequence is a man aged 40-55 years in a cohort exposed to, infected with or recovered from COVID-19 (not recorded which).

The chain's CDR3 is CASSRQGNEQFF. Written as DNA, the CDR3 is TGTGCCAGCAGCCGACAGGGCAATGAGCAGTTCTTC. This chain uses TRBV6-6 with TRBJ2-1; 7 nucleotides line up with TRBD1. CDR1 is MNHNY and CDR2 is SVGAGI in the germline V gene (reference sequence). This CDR3 spans 12 amino acids. V gave up 6 bases and J gave up 6 bases; unmatched junction bases: 2.